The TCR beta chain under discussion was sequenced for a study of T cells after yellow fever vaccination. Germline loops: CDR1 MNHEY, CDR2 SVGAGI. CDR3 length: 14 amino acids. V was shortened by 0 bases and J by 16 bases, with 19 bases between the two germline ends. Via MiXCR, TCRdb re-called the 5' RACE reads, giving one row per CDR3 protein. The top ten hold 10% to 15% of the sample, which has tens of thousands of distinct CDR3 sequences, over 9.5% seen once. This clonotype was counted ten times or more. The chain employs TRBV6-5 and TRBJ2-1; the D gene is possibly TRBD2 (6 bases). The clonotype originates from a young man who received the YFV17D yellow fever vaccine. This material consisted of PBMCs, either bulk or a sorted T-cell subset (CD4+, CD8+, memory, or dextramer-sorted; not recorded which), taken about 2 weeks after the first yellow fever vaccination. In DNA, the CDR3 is TGTGCCAGCAGTTACTCCGCCGGAGGGCGGCCCCTCTTCTTC. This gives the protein CASSYSAGGRPLFF.